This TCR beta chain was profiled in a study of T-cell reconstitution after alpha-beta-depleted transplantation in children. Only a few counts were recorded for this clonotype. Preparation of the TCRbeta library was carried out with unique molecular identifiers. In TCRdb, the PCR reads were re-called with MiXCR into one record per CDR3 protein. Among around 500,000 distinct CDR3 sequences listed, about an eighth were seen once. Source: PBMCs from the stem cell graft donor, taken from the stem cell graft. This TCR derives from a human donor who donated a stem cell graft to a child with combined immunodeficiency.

The CDR3 is CASSQGQTGSWTDTQYF. The CDR3 DNA reads as TGTGCCAGCAGCCAAGGCCAAACAGGCTCTTGGACAGATACGCAGTATTTT. The V gene is TRBV4-2, the J gene TRBJ2-3; a possible D gene is TRBD1 (5 bases). The germline V gene has CDR1 LGHNA and CDR2 YNFKEQ. Trimming pared 1 base from V and 3 bases from J, leaving 17 bases between. There are 17 residues in the CDR3.